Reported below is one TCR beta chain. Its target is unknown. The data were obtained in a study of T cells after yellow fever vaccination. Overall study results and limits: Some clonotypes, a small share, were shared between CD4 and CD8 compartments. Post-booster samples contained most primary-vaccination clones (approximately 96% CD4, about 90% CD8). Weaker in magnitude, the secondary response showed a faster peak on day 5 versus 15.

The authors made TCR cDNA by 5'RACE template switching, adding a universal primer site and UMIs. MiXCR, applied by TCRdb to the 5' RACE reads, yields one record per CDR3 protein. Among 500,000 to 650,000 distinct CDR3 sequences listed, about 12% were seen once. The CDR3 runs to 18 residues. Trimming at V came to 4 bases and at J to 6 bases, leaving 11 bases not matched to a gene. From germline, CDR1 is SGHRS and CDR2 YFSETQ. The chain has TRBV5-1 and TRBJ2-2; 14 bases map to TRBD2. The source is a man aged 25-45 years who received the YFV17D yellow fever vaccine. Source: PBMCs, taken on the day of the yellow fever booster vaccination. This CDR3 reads CASSPVAGLAGEAGELFF. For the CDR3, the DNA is TGCGCCAGCAGCCCCGTCGCGGGACTAGCGGGAGAGGCCGGGGAGCTGTTTTTT.